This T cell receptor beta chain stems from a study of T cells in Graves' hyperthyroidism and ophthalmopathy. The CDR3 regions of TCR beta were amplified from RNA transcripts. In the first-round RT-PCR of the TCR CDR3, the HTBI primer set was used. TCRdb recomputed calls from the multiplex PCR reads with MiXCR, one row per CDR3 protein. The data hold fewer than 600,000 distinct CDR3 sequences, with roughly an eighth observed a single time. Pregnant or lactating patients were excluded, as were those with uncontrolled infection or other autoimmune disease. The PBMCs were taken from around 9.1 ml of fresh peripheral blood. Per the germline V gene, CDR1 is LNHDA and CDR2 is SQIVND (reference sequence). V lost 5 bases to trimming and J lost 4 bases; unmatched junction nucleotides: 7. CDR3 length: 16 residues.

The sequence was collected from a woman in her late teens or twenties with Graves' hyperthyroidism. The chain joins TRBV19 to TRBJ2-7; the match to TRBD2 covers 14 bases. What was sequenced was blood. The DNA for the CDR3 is TGTGCCAGTAGTCCGACTAGCGGGAGGGCCGGATACGAGCAGTACTTC. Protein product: CASSPTSGRAGYEQYF.